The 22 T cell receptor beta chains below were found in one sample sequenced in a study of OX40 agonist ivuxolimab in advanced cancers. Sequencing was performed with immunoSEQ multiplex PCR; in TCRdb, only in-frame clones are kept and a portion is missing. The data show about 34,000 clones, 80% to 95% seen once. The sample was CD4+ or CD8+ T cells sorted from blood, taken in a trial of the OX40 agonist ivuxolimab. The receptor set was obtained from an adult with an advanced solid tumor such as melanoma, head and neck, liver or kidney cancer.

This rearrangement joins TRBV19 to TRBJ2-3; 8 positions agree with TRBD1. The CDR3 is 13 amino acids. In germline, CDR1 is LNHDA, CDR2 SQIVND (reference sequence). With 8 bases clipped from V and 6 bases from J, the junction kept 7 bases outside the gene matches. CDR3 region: CASGQGGLDTQYF. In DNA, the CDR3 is TGTGCCAGTGGACAGGGAGGTCTGGATACGCAGTATTTT.

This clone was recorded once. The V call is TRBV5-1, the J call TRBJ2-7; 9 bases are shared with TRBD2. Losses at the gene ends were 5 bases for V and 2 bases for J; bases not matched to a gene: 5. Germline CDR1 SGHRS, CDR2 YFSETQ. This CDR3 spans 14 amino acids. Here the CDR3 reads CASSVLAGTYEQYF. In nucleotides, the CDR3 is TGCGCCAGCAGTGTTCTAGCGGGAACCTACGAGCAGTACTTC.

In DNA form, the CDR3 reads TGTGCCAGCAGGTCAGGGGGCGCAGATGAAAAACTGTTTTTT. It encodes CASRSGGADEKLFF. The genes are TRBV6-5 and TRBJ1-4; 8 nucleotides match TRBD1. Trimming cost V 6 bases and J 6 bases; bases outside gene matches: 6. Per the germline V gene, CDR1 is MNHEY and CDR2 is SVGAGI. The CDR3 runs to 14 residues.

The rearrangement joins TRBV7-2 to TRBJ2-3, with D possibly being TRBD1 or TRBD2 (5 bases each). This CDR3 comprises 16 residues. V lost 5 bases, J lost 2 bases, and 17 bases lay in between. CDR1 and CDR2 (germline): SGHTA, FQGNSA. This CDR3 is CASSPGRGRATDTQYF. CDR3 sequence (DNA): TGTGCCAGCAGCCCGGGAAGAGGCAGGGCCACAGATACGCAGTATTTT.

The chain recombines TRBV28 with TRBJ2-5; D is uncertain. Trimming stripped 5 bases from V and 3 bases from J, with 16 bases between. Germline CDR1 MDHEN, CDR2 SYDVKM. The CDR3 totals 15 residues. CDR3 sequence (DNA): TGTGCCAGCAGTGGTACGTGGTTGGGAAAAGAGACCCAGTACTTC. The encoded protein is CASSGTWLGKETQYF.

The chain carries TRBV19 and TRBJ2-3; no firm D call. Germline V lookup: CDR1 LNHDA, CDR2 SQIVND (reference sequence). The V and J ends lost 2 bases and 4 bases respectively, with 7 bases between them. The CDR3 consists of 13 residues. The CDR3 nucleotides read TGTGCCAGTAGTATAACGGATCCAGATACGCAGTATTTT. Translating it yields CASSITDPDTQYF.

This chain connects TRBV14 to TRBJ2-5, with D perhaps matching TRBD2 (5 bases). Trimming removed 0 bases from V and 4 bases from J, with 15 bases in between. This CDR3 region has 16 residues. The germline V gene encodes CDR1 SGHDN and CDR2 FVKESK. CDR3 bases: TGTGCCAGCAGCCAAGAGGTTTCGAGAGGGCGAGAGACCCAGTACTTC. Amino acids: CASSQEVSRGRETQYF. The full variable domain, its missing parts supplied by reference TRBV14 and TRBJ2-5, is EAGVTQFPSHSVIEKGQTVTLRCDPISGHDNLYWYRRVMGKEIKFLLHFVKESKQDESGMPNNRFLAERTGGTYSTLKVQPAELEDSGVYFCASSQEVSRGRETQYFGPGTRLLVL.

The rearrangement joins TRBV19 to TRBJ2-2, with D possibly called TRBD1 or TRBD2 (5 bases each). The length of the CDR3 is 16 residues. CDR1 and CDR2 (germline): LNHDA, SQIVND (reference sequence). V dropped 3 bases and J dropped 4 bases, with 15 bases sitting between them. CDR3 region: CASSIIGGPFTGELFF. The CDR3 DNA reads TGTGCCAGTAGTATTATTGGGGGTCCTTTCACCGGGGAGCTGTTTTTT.

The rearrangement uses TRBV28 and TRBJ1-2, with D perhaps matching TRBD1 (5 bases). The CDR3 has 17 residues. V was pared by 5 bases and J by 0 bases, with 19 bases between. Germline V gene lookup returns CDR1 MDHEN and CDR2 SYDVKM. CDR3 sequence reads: CASSRPPGGRANYGYTF. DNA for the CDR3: TGTGCCAGCAGTCGCCCCCCGGGGGGAAGAGCTAACTATGGCTACACCTTC.

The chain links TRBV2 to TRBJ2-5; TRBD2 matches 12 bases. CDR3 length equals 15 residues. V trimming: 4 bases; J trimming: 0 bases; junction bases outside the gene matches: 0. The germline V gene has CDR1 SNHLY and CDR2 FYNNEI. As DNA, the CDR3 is TGTGCCAGCAGTGGACTAGCGGGAGACCAAGAGACCCAGTACTTC. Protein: CASSGLAGDQETQYF.

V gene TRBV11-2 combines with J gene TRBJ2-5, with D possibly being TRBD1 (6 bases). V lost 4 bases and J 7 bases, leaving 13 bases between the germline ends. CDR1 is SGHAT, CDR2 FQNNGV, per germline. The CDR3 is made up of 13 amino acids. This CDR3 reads CASSSGEIGTQYF. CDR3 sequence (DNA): TGTGCCAGCAGCTCAGGGGAGATCGGGACCCAGTACTTC.

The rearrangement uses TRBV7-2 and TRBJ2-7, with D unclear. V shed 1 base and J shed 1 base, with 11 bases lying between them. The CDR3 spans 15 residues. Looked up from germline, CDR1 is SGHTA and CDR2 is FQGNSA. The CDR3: CASSLVAVGSYEQYF. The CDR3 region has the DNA TGTGCCAGCAGCTTAGTGGCAGTGGGTTCCTACGAGCAGTACTTC.

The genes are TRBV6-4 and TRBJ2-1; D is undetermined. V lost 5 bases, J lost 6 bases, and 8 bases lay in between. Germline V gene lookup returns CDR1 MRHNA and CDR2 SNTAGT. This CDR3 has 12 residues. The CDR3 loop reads CASSKPSNEQFF. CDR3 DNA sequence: TGTGCCAGCAGTAAACCTAGCAATGAGCAGTTCTTC.

DNA for the CDR3: TGTGCCAGCAGCTTACGGCAGGGGGCCTACAATGAGCAGTTCTTC. Protein: CASSLRQGAYNEQFF. The chain carries TRBV7-3 and TRBJ2-1; TRBD1 aligns across 7 bases. The ends lost 2 bases at V and 2 bases at J; junction bases unmatched: 3. The CDR3 has 15 residues. The V gene's germline CDR1 is SGHTA and CDR2 FQGTGA.

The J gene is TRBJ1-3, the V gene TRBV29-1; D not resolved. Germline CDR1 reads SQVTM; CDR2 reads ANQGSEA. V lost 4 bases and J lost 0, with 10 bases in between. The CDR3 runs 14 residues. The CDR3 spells CSVVISSSGNTIYF. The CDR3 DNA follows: TGCAGCGTTGTTATTTCCAGCTCTGGAAACACCATATATTTT. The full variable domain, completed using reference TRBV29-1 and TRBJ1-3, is SAVISQKPSRDICQRGTSLTIQCQVDSQVTMMFWYRQQPGQSLTLIATANQGSEATYESGFVIDKFPISRPNLTFSTLTVSNMSPEDSSIYLCSVVISSSGNTIYFGEGSWLTVV.

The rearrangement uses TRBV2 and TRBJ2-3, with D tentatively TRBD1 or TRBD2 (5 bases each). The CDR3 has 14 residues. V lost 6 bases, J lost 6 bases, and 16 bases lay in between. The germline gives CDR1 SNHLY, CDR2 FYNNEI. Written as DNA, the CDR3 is TGTGCCAGCAGCCCGGGGCTAGGTGTGGATACGCAGTATTTT. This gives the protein CASSPGLGVDTQYF.

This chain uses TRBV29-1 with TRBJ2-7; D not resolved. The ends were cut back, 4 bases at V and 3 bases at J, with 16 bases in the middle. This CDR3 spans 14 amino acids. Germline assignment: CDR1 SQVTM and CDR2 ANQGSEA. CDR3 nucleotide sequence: TGCAGCGTTGTTCCCCAGGTGAATGGCTACGAGCAGTACTTC. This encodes CSVVPQVNGYEQYF.

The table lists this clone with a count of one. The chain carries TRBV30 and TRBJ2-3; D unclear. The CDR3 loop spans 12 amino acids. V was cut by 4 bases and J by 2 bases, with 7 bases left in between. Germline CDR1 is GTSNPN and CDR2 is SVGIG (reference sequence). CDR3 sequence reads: CAWTRLTDTQYF. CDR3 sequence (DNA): TGTGCCTGGACCAGACTCACAGATACGCAGTATTTT.

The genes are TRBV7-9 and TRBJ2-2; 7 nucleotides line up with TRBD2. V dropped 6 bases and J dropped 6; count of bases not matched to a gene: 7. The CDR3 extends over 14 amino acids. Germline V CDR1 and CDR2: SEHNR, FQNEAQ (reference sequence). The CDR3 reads CASRTGTKAGELFF. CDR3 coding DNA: TGTGCCAGCAGAACCGGGACTAAAGCCGGGGAGCTGTTTTTT.

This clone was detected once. The CDR3 DNA reads as TGTGCCAGCAGTTTACGCCCGGGCTTGAACACTGAAGCTTTCTTT. It translates to CASSLRPGLNTEAFF. The J gene is TRBJ1-1, the V gene TRBV28, with D unclear. Between the trimmed V and J ends, which lost 2 bases and 0 bases, there was a span of 10 bases. Germline CDR1 MDHEN, CDR2 SYDVKM. The CDR3 sequence is 15 residues long.

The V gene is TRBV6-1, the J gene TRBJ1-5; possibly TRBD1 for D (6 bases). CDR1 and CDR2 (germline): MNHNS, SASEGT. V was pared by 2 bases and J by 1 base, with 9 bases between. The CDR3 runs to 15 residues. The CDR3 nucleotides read TGTGCCAGCAGTGAAACAGGGAGAAGCAATCAGCCCCAGCATTTT. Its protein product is CASSETGRSNQPQHF.

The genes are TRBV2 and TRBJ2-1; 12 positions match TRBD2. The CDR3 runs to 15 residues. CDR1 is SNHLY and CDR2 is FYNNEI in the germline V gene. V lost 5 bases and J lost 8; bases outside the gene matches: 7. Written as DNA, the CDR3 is TGTGCCAGCAGTCTTCTAGCGGGAGGGACGGATGAGCAGTTCTTC. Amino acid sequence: CASSLLAGGTDEQFF.